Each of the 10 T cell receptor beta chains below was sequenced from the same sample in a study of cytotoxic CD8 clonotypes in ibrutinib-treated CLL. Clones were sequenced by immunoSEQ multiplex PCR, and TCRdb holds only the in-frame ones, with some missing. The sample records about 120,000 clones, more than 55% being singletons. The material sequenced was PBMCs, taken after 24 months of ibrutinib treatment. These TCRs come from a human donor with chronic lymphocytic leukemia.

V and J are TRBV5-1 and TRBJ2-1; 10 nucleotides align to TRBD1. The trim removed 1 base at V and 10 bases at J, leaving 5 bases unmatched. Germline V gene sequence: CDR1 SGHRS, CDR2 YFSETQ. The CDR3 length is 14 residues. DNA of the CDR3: TGCGCCAGCAGCTTGCTCCGGGACAGGGGAGAGCAGTTCTTC. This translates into CASSLLRDRGEQFF.

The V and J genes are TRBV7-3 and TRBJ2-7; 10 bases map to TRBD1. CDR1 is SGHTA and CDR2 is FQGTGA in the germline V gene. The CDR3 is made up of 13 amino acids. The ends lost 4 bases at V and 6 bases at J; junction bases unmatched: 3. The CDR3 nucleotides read TGTGCCAGCAGCTCCCGGGACAGGGGCGAGCAGTACTTC. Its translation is CASSSRDRGEQYF. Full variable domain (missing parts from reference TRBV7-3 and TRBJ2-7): GAGVSQTPSNKVTEKGKYVELRCDPISGHTALYWYRQSLGQGPEFLIYFQGTGAADDSGLPNDRFFAVRPEGSVSTLKIQRTERGDSAVYLCASSSRDRGEQYFGPGTRLTVT.

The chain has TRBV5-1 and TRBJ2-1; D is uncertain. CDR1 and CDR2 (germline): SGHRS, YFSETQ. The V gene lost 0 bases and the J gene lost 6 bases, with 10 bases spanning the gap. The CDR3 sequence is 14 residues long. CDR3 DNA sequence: TGCGCCAGCAGCTTGGTCGACGGGCTCAATGAGCAGTTCTTC. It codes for CASSLVDGLNEQFF.

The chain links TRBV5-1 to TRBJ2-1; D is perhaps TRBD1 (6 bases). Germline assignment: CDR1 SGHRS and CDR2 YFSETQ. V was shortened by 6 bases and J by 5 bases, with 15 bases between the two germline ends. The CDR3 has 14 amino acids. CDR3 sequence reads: CASNKQGMDNEQFF. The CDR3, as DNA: TGCGCCAGCAACAAACAGGGAATGGACAATGAGCAGTTCTTC.

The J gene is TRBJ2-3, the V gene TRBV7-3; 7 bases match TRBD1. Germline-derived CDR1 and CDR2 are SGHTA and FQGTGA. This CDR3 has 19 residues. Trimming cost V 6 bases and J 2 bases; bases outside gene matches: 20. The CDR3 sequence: CASRSTGTEPQTPTDTQYF. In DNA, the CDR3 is TGTGCCAGCAGATCGACCGGGACAGAACCTCAAACACCCACAGATACGCAGTATTTT.

CDR3 amino acids: CASSLTGDYEQYF. For the CDR3, the DNA is TGCGCCAGCAGCTTGACAGGAGACTACGAGCAGTACTTC. The V call is TRBV5-1, the J call TRBJ2-7; a possible D gene is TRBD1 (5 bases). Per the germline V gene, CDR1 is SGHRS and CDR2 is YFSETQ. V lost 1 base and J 3 bases, leaving 8 bases between the germline ends. This CDR3 has 13 residues.

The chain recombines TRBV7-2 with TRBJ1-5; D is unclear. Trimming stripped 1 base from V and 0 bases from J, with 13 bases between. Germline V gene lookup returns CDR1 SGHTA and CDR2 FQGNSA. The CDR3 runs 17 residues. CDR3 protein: CASSLGGPGISNQPQHF. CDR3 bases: TGTGCCAGCAGCTTAGGTGGGCCTGGAATTAGCAATCAGCCCCAGCATTTT.

CDR3 nucleotide sequence: TGTGCCAGCAGTCAATATTGGACAGGGCCGAAAGGATATGGCTACACCTTC. Translating it yields CASSQYWTGPKGYGYTF. The chain joins TRBV28 to TRBJ1-2, with 8 bases identical to TRBD1. CDR1 is MDHEN, CDR2 SYDVKM, per germline. CDR3 length: 17 residues. With 5 bases clipped from V and 5 bases from J, the junction kept 16 bases outside the gene matches.

The chain's CDR3 is CASQGTASSYEQYF. For the CDR3, the DNA is TGTGCCAGCCAAGGGACAGCCAGCTCCTACGAGCAGTACTTC. The chain uses TRBV6-6 and TRBJ2-7, with 7 bases identical to TRBD1. The CDR3 spans 14 residues. Unmatched junction bases numbered 7, after V lost 8 bases and J lost 0 bases. The germline CDR1 and CDR2 sequences are MNHNY and SVGAGI (reference sequence).

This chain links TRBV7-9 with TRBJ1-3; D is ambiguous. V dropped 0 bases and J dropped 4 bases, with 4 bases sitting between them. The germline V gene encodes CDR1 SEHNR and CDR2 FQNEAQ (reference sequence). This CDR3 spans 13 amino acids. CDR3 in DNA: TGTGCCAGCAGCTTAGCGGAGGGAAACACCATATATTTT. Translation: CASSLAEGNTIYF.